The 6 T cell receptor beta chains in this list originate from one sample, sequenced in a study of patients and donors after allogeneic stem cell transplantation. TCRdb reprocessed the RT-PCR reads with MiXCR, giving one entry per CDR3 protein. The sample yields approximately 200,000 distinct CDR3 sequences, 38% seen once. The sequenced sample consisted of blood, either unsorted or a sorted T cell fraction (not recorded which). These receptor sequences come from a human donor who was either an allogeneic HSCT recipient or a stem cell or donor lymphocyte infusion donor (not recorded which). It is not recorded whose cells these are; they may come from a transplant donor.

This clonotype has a handful of counts. The rearrangement uses TRBV12-3 or TRBV12-4 and TRBJ1-2, with a possible D match to TRBD1 (6 bases). This CDR3 is 13 amino acids long. The V and J ends lost 6 bases and 1 base respectively, with 9 bases between them. CDR3 sequence reads: CASSRQVNYGYTF. The CDR3 nucleotides are TGTGCCAGCAGCAGACAGGTTAACTATGGCTACACCTTC.

The chain links TRBV5-1 to TRBJ2-2, with D maybe TRBD1 (6 bases). This CDR3 has 14 residues. CDR1 and CDR2 from the germline V gene are SGHRS and YFSETQ. Trimming stripped 6 bases from V and 1 base from J, with 10 bases between. The CDR3 DNA sequence: TGCGCCAGCACAGTGGACAGGAACACCGGGGAGCTGTTTTTT. This gives the protein CASTVDRNTGELFF. Drawing the rest from reference TRBV5-1 and TRBJ2-2, the complete variable domain is KAGVTQTPRYLIKTRGQQVTLSCSPISGHRSVSWYQQTPGQGLQFLFEYFSETQRNKGNFPGRFSGRQFSNSRSEMNVSTLELGDSALYLCASTVDRNTGELFFGEGSRLTVL.

This clonotype occurred many times. The rearrangement joins TRBV12-3 or TRBV12-4 to TRBJ1-3; tentative D call: TRBD1 (5 bases). V gave up 2 bases and J gave up 4 bases, with 9 bases separating them. This CDR3 is built from 14 residues. The CDR3 sequence: CASSLFRDGNTIYF. The CDR3 DNA is TGTGCCAGCAGTTTATTCAGGGACGGAAACACCATATATTTT.

The V gene is TRBV12-3 or TRBV12-4, the J gene TRBJ1-3; 8 bases agree with TRBD1. The CDR3 loop spans 14 amino acids. V lost 5 bases and J lost 4; bases outside the gene matches: 4. The CDR3: CASSSWTGGNTIYF. DNA for the CDR3: TGTGCCAGCAGTAGTTGGACAGGGGGAAACACCATATATTTT.

V is TRBV30 and J is TRBJ2-7; the match to TRBD1 covers 7 bases. Trimming cost V 3 bases and J 0 bases; bases outside gene matches: 2. The CDR3 contains 13 residues. In germline, CDR1 is GTSNPN, CDR2 SVGIG (reference sequence). CDR3 nucleotide sequence: TGTGCCTGGAGGGACAGGAGCTCCTACGAGCAGTACTTC. It specifies CAWRDRSSYEQYF.

Only a few counts were recorded for this clonotype. The chain combines TRBV29-1 with TRBJ2-5; a possible D gene is TRBD2 (6 bases). Deletions cut 4 bases from V and 4 bases from J, with 10 bases between. Germline CDR1 SQVTM, CDR2 ANQGSEA. The CDR3 length is 12 residues. The DNA of the CDR3 is TGCAGCGTTGTAGTGGAGGGAGAGACCCAGTACTTC. Its protein product is CSVVVEGETQYF. Combining the CDR3 with reference TRBV29-1 and TRBJ2-5 gives the whole variable domain SAVISQKPSRDICQRGTSLTIQCQVDSQVTMMFWYRQQPGQSLTLIATANQGSEATYESGFVIDKFPISRPNLTFSTLTVSNMSPEDSSIYLCSVVVEGETQYFGPGTRLLVL.